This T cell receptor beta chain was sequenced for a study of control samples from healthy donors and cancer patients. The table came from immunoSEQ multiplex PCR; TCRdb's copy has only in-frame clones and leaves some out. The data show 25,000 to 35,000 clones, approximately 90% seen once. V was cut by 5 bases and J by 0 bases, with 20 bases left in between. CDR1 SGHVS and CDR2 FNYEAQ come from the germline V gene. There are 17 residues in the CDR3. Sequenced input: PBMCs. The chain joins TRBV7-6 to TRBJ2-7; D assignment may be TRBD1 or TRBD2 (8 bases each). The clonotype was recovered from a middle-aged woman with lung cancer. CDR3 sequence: CASSLTSGGQASYEQYF. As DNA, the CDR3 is TGTGCCAGCAGCCTCACGAGCGGGGGACAGGCCTCCTACGAGCAGTACTTC. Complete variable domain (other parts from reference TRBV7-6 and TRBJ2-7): GAGVSQSPRYKVTKRGQDVALRCDPISGHVSLYWYRQALGQGPEFLTYFNYEAQQDKSGLPNDRFSAERPEGSISTLTIQRTEQRDSAMYRCASSLTSGGQASYEQYFGPGTRLTVT.